Listed below are T cell receptor beta chains from one sample, sequenced in a study of cytomegalovirus exposure and HLA in healthy donors. Libraries were prepared by immunoSEQ multiplex PCR; TCRdb keeps only in-frame clonotypes and omits some of them. The repertoire holds about 110,000 clones, with 79% as singletons. The specimen sequenced was PBMCs. These receptors all stem from a woman in her thirties or forties in good health and CMV-seronegative. Each CDR3 is given with its conserved first and last residue. The D gene is left open where the match is weak. Not all rows give a size; the values are once, few, many and, for expanded clones, a class.

J,V,size,D,DNA,CDR3
TRBJ2-1,TRBV19,NA,NA,TGTGCCAGTAACGCTAGGGGTAATGAGCAGTTCTTC,CASNARGNEQFF
TRBJ2-3,TRBV29-1,NA,NA,TGCAGCGGGGGCCCCATGGCAGATACGCAGTATTTT,CSGGPMADTQYF
TRBJ2-5,TRBV27,once,TRBD1,TGTGCCAGCAGGCTTACTAATCCCCTACTACAGGGGGAAGAGACCCAGTACTTC,CASRLTNPLLQGEETQYF
TRBJ1-1,TRBV7-9,NA,NA,TGTGCCAGCAGCTTATGGAGACTGGCGAGGAACACTGAAGCTTTCTTT,CASSLWRLARNTEAFF
TRBJ1-5,TRBV28,NA,NA,TGTGCCAGCAAACAGGGAGGGAGCAATCAGCCCCAGCATTTT,CASKQGGSNQPQHF
TRBJ2-1,TRBV10-1,few,NA,TGCGCCAGCAGTGGACAGGCTAATGAGCAGTTCTTC,CASSGQANEQFF
TRBJ2-2,TRBV27,NA,TRBD1,TGTGCCAGCACCCTTGGACAGGGCGGGGAGCTGTTTTTT,CASTLGQGGELFF
TRBJ2-5,TRBV11-3,NA,NA,TGTGCCAGCAGCGTGGGGGGAGACGGGACCCAGTACTTC,CASSVGGDGTQYF
TRBJ2-1,TRBV11-2,NA,NA,TGTGCCAGCAGCTTAGAAGGGGATTCCTACAATGAGCAGTTCTTC,CASSLEGDSYNEQFF
TRBJ2-1,TRBV10-2,NA,TRBD2,TGCGCCACCCAACTTCCGACTAGCGGAAACAATGAGCAGTTCTTC,CATQLPTSGNNEQFF
TRBJ2-3,TRBV29-1,NA,NA,TGCAGCTTCGACCAGGGATTCACAGATACGCAGTATTTT,CSFDQGFTDTQYF
TRBJ1-2,TRBV6-1,NA,NA,TGTGCCAGCAGTGATATAAGAGCGCGTCAGGGCTACACCTTC,CASSDIRARQGYTF
TRBJ2-1,TRBV28,NA,NA,TGTGCCAGCAGCAGGCTGGGCGCCGGCTCCTACAATGAGCAGTTCTTC,CASSRLGAGSYNEQFF
TRBJ2-1,TRBV27,once,TRBD2,TGTGCCAGCAGTTCTAGTAGCGGGGACTACAATGAGCAGTTCTTC,CASSSSSGDYNEQFF
TRBJ2-7,TRBV6-5,NA,NA,TGTGCCAGCAGGGTCACATACAGCTACGAGCAGTACTTC,CASRVTYSYEQYF
TRBJ2-1,TRBV10-1,NA,NA,TGCGCCAGCATCCGTGCTAGTGATGAGCAGTTCTTC,CASIRASDEQFF
TRBJ1-5,TRBV6-5,NA,NA,TGTGCCAGCAGTTTCCAGGGTCCCAATCAGCCCCAGCATTTT,CASSFQGPNQPQHF
TRBJ2-6,TRBV19,NA,NA,TGTGCCAGTAGTATAGCCGGGGTAAGGGCCAACGTCCTGACTTTC,CASSIAGVRANVLTF
TRBJ2-3,TRBV5-6,NA,TRBD2,TGTGCCAGCAGCTTGTGGACTAGCGGGAGTTATGTAGATACGCAGTATTTT,CASSLWTSGSYVDTQYF
TRBJ2-3,TRBV27,once,NA,TGTGCCAGCAGTTTACTAGCAGAACTCTCTGGCACAGATACGCAGTATTTT,CASSLLAELSGTDTQYF
TRBJ1-4,TRBV28,NA,TRBD1,TGTGCCAGCAGTCGTATGGCCATCGGGACAGGCCGGGGAGCAACTAATGAAAAACTGTTTTTT,CASSRMAIGTGRGATNEKLFF
TRBJ2-5,TRBV7-9,NA,TRBD2,TGTTCCAGCAGCTTTTCCCGGGGGCTAGCGGGAGCAGAGACCCAGTACTTC,CSSSFSRGLAGAETQYF
TRBJ2-3,TRBV27,NA,NA,TGTGCCAGCAGAAGGGGAGGCACGCCGACAGATACGCAGTATTTT,CASRRGGTPTDTQYF
TRBJ2-7,TRBV7-2,once,TRBD1,TGTGCCAGCAGCTTAACCGGGACAGGGGTCTCCGAGCAGTACTTC,CASSLTGTGVSEQYF
TRBJ2-1,TRBV11-3,NA,NA,TGTGCCAGCAGCTTATCTATGAGGAATGAGCAGTTCTTC,CASSLSMRNEQFF
TRBJ1-5,TRBV28,few,NA,TGTGCCAGCAGTTTAATAGGGGCTCAGCCCCAGCATTTT,CASSLIGAQPQHF
TRBJ2-5,TRBV7-2,NA,NA,TGTGCCAGCAGCTTAGCCGGGAGAGATGGGGAGACCCAGTACTTC,CASSLAGRDGETQYF
TRBJ2-3,TRBV12-5,NA,NA,TGTGCTAGTGGTTTGCGCGCGGGCGTCAGAGATACGCAGTATTTT,CASGLRAGVRDTQYF
TRBJ2-7,TRBV6-5,NA,NA,TGTGCCAGCAGTTACGGCGAAAGGGGTTTGTCCTACGAGCAGTACTTC,CASSYGERGLSYEQYF
TRBJ1-2,TRBV11-2,NA,NA,TGTGCCAGCAGCCCCCATAGTAGTGGCTACACCTTC,CASSPHSSGYTF
TRBJ2-3,TRBV9,NA,NA,TGTGCCAGCAGCGTAGGTCAATACCCTATCACAGATACGCAGTATTTT,CASSVGQYPITDTQYF
TRBJ2-5,TRBV5-1,few,TRBD1,TGCGCCAGCACTCAGGGGACAGTCCAAGAGACCCAGTACTTC,CASTQGTVQETQYF
TRBJ1-4,TRBV5-4,NA,NA,TGTGCCAGCAGCTTATCCTCAACTAATGAAAAACTGTTTTTT,CASSLSSTNEKLFF
TRBJ2-5,TRBV27,NA,TRBD2,TGTGCCAGCAGTTTACTCGGGACTAGCGGGAGGGCCTCGGGGGAGACCCAGTACTTC,CASSLLGTSGRASGETQYF
TRBJ1-1,TRBV18,NA,TRBD1,TGTGCCAGCTCACCGACAGGGATAAACACTGAAGCTTTCTTT,CASSPTGINTEAFF
TRBJ1-4,TRBV28,NA,NA,TGTGCCAGCAGTCTCCTTAAATCCGAAAAACTGTTTTTT,CASSLLKSEKLFF
TRBJ2-2,TRBV23-1,NA,NA,TGCGCCAGCAGTCAATCGGTACACCGGGGAGCTGTTTTT,CASSQSVHRGAVF
TRBJ1-1,TRBV4-1,NA,NA,TGCGCCAGCAGCCGAGAGTTGGGGCTGAACACTGAAGCTTTCTTT,CASSRELGLNTEAFF
TRBJ1-1,TRBV7-2,few,NA,TGTGCCAGCAGCCCCATGGGGGGTGTGGTCCCTGAAGCTTTCTTT,CASSPMGGVVPEAFF
TRBJ2-1,TRBV19,once,NA,TGTGCCAGTAAAAGTAGCGGCATCTACAATGAGCAGTTCTTC,CASKSSGIYNEQFF
TRBJ1-6,TRBV19,NA,TRBD1,TGTGCCAGTAGTATGGGGGACAGCGGTAATTCACCCCTCCACTTT,CASSMGDSGNSPLHF
TRBJ1-4,TRBV6-1,once,NA,TGTGCCAGCAGTGATTCGGGGAACGCCGGAAAACTGTTTTTT,CASSDSGNAGKLFF
TRBJ1-3,TRBV28,NA,TRBD1,TGTGCCAGCAGTACCGGGACAGTGGGCACCATATATTTT,CASSTGTVGTIYF
TRBJ2-7,TRBV29-1,NA,TRBD1,TGCAGCGCGTCGGGGTCCTGGGACAGCATTACCTACGAGCAGTACTTC,CSASGSWDSITYEQYF
TRBJ2-2,TRBV6-5,NA,NA,TGTGCCAGCACGCCAGGCGCCGACACCGGGGAGCTGTTTTTT,CASTPGADTGELFF
TRBJ1-4,TRBV7-2,NA,TRBD1,TGTGCCAGCAGCGCCCACAGGGGAGTCGGGAGTAATGAAAAACTGTTTTTT,CASSAHRGVGSNEKLFF